This TCR beta chain was observed in a study of response to subunit inactivated influenza vaccine. Turning to this clonotype: Its antigen remains unidentified.

TCRdb processed the RT-PCR reads anew with MiXCR; each CDR3 protein has one entry. The repertoire consists of 300,000 to 350,000 distinct CDR3 sequences, with around a fifth occurring once and the leading ten covering about a tenth. The study, taken as a whole, reports: The authors suggested that few new T cells are recruited per seasonal influenza vaccination.

The CDR3 loop spans 12 amino acids. Germline V gene data show CDR1 as MNHEY and CDR2 as SVGEGT. Trimming pared 4 bases from V and 3 bases from J, leaving 7 bases between. The source of this sequence is a man between 50 and 75 years old who received an inactivated influenza vaccine. The chain recombines TRBV6-2 or TRBV6-3 with TRBJ2-7; the D is unclear. This sample comprised PBMCs from blood, obtained approximately 20 months after vaccination. CDR3 in DNA: TGTGCCAGCAGTTCCCACGGCTACGAGCAGTACTTC. This sequence encodes CASSSHGYEQYF.